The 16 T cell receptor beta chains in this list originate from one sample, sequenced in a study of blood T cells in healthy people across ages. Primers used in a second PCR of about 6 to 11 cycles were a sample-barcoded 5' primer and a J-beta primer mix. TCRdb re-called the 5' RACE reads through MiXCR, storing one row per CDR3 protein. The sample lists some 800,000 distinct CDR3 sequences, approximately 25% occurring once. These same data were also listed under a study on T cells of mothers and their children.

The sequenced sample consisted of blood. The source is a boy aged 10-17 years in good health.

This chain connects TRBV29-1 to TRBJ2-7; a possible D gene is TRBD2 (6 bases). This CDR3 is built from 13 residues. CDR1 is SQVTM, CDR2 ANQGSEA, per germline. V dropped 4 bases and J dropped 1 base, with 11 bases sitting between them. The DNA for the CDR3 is TGCAGCGTTGGTAGGGACTCGTCCTACGAGCAGTACTTC. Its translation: CSVGRDSSYEQYF.

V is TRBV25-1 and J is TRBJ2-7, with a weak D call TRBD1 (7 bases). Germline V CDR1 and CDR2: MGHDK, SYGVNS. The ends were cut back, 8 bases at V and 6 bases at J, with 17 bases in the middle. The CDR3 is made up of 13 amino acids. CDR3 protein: CASALQGGGEQYF. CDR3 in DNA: TGTGCCAGCGCACTCCAGGGGGGAGGCGAGCAGTACTTC.

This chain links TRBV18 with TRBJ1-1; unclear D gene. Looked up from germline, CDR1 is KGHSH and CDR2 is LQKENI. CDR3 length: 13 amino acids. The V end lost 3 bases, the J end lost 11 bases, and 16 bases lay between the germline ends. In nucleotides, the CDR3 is TGTGCCAGCTCACCTTCTCCGGCCGTGGGGGCTTTCTTT. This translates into CASSPSPAVGAFF.

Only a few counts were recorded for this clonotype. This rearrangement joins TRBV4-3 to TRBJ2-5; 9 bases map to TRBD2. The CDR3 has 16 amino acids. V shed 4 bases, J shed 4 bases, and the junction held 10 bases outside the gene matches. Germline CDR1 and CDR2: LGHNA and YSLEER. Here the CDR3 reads CASSRRTAGGLETQYF. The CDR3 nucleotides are TGCGCCAGCAGCCGTAGAACCGCGGGGGGGCTAGAGACCCAGTACTTC.

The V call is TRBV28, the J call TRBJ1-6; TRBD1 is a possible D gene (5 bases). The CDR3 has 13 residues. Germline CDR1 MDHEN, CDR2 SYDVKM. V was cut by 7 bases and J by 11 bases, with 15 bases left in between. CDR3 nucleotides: TGTGCCAGCACCCGGGCAGGAGGGGCACCCCTCCACTTT. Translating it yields CASTRAGGAPLHF.

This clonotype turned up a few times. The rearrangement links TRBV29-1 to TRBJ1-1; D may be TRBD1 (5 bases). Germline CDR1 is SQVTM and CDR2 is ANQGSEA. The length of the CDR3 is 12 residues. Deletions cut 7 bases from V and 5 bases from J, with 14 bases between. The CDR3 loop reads CSAQGLVTEAFF. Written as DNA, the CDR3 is TGCAGCGCCCAGGGTCTCGTAACTGAAGCTTTCTTT.

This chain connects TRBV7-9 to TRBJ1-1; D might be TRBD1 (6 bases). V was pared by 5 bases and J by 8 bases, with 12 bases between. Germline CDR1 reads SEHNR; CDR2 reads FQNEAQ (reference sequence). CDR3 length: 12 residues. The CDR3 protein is CASSHREIEAFF. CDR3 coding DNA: TGTGCCAGCAGCCACAGGGAAATAGAAGCTTTCTTT.

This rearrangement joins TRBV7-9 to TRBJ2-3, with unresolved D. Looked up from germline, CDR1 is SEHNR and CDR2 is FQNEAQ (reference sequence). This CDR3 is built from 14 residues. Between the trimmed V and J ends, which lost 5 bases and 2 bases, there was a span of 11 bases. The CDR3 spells CASSTPLDTDTQYF. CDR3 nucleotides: TGTGCCAGCAGCACCCCACTGGACACAGATACGCAGTATTTT.

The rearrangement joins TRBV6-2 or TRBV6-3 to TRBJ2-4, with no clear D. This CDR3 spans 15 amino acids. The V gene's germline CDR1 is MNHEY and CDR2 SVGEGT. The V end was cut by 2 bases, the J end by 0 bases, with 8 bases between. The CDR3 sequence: CASSYGGIAKNIQYF. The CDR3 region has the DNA TGTGCCAGCAGTTACGGCGGAATAGCCAAAAACATTCAGTACTTC.

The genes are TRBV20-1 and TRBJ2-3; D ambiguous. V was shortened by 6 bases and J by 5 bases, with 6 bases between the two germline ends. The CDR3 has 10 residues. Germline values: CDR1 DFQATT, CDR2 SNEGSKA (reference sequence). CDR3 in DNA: TGCAGTGCGGCGGTAGATACGCAGTATTTT. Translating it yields CSAAVDTQYF.

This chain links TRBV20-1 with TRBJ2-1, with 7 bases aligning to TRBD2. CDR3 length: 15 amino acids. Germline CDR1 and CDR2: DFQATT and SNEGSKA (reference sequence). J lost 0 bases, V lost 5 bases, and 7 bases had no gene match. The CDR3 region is CSAPIGGGSYNEQFF. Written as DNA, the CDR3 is TGCAGTGCTCCGATCGGCGGGGGCTCCTACAATGAGCAGTTCTTC.

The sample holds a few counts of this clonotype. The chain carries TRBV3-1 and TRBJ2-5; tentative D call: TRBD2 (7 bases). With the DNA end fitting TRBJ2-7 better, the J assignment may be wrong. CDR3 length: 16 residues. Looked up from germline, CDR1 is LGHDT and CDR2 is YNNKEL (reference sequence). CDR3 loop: CASSQGYGGGHYEQYF. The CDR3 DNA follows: TGTGCCAGCAGCCAAGGGTATGGCGGGGGACACTACGAGCAGTACTTC.

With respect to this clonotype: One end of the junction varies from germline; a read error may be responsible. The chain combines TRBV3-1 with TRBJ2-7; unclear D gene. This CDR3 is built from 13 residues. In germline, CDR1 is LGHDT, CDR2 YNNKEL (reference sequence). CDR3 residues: CASSQAGQNLLDF. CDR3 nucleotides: TGTGCCAGCAGCCAAGCGGGCCAGAACCTTCTGGACTTC.

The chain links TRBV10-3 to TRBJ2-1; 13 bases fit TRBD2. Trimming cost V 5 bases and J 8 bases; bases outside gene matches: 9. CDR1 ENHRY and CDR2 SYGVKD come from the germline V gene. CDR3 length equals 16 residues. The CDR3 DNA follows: TGTGCCATCAGTCCAGGACTAGCGGGAGTTCAAGATGAGCAGTTCTTC. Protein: CAISPGLAGVQDEQFF.

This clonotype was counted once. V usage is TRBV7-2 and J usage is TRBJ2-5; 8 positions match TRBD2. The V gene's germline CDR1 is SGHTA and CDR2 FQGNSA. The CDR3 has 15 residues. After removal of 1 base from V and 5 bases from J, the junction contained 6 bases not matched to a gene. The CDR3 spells CASSLGGGRRETQYF. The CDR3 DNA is TGTGCCAGCAGCTTAGGGGGCGGGAGGCGGGAGACCCAGTACTTC.

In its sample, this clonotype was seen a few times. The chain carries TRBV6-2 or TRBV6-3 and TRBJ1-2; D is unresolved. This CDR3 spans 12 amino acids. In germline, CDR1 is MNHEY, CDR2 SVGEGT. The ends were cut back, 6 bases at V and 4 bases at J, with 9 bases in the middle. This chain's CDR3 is CASSLLSYGYTF. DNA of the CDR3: TGTGCCAGCAGCTTACTCAGCTATGGCTACACCTTC.